What follows are 3 T cell receptor beta chains derived from one specimen sequenced in a study of T cell repertoires in cytomegalovirus infection. TCRdb redid the calling of the reads with MiXCR, one entry per CDR3 protein. The table includes around 300,000 distinct CDR3 sequences, about 25% detected once. Sequenced: PBMCs. Every receptor here comes from a human donor in good health (CMV status not recorded). Some clones in this sample may be carry-over from other donors' samples.

The chain has TRBV20-1 and TRBJ2-1; 8 bases fit TRBD1. V gave up 0 bases and J gave up 2 bases; unmatched junction bases: 6. From germline, CDR1 is DFQATT and CDR2 SNEGSKA (reference sequence). The CDR3 length is 16 residues. The DNA of the CDR3 is TGCAGTGCTAGAGATCTCACAGGGGGACCCTACAATGAGCAGTTCTTC. It translates to CSARDLTGGPYNEQFF.

This clonotype was observed a handful of times. The V gene is TRBV27, the J gene TRBJ2-6, with D unclear. Germline V gene data show CDR1 as MNHEY and CDR2 as SMNVEV (reference sequence). The V and J ends lost 1 base and 4 bases respectively, with 11 bases between them. The CDR3 sequence is 16 residues long. The CDR3 sequence: CASSLYRVKGANVLTF. The CDR3 coding sequence is TGTGCCAGCAGTTTATATCGGGTGAAGGGGGCCAACGTCCTGACTTTC.

The chain has TRBV2 and TRBJ2-3; 12 nucleotides line up with TRBD2. V lost 7 bases and J lost 10; bases outside the gene matches: 9. The CDR3 totals 14 residues. Germline values: CDR1 SNHLY, CDR2 FYNNEI. CDR3 residues: CASMSTSGGRAQYF. CDR3 nucleotide sequence: TGTGCCAGCATGTCGACTAGCGGGGGTCGGGCGCAGTATTTT.